This TCR beta chain was found in a study of cytomegalovirus exposure and HLA in healthy donors. Overall study results and limits: Cytomegalovirus-associated TCR beta chains were listed, numbering some 150. About 87% or about 30% of the time was how often most TCR beta V segments were productive, according to an earlier analysis. V- and J-gene trimming in TCR beta was tied to a missense DCLRE1C variant by an analysis performed later.

This clone was picked up one time. The target antigen is unknown. It was with 60 Vbeta and 13 Jbeta primers that the PCR ran. Sequencing was performed with immunoSEQ multiplex PCR; in TCRdb, only in-frame clones are kept and a portion is missing. The sample has about 170,000 clones, roughly three quarters seen once. Germline V lookup: CDR1 LNHDA, CDR2 SQIVND (reference sequence). The V segment lost 1 base and the J segment 3 bases; nucleotides outside the gene matches: 5. The CDR3 contains 15 residues. The origin of this receptor is a woman in her fifties or sixties in good health and CMV-seronegative. The genes are TRBV19 and TRBJ2-7; 8 bases line up with TRBD1. Sequencing was performed on PBMCs. The CDR3 is CASSIGTGFDYEQYF. In DNA, the CDR3 is TGTGCCAGTAGTATAGGGACAGGGTTCGACTACGAGCAGTACTTC.